Below, 18 T cell receptor beta chains from the same sample are listed, as sequenced in a study of spatial heterogeneity in lung cancer. As to time point: sample taken at primary tumor resection. TCRdb ran MiXCR on the 5' RACE reads and lists one entry per CDR3 protein. The sample carries some 10,000 distinct CDR3 sequences, more than 9.5% recorded once. The antigens these receptors bind are not known. Findings and caveats of the study: Tracking of tumor mutation counts was seen in expanded intratumoral alpha and beta TCR counts.

The specimen was lung tumor tissue, collected at surgery. The receptor set was obtained from a male donor with early-stage non-small cell lung cancer.

This clonotype was counted only a few times. The chain employs TRBV5-1 and TRBJ2-1; either TRBD1 or TRBD2 may supply D (7 bases each). V was clipped by 4 bases and J by 10 bases, with 18 bases between them. CDR1 is SGHRS and CDR2 is YFSETQ in the germline V gene. The CDR3 contains 14 residues. The CDR3 loop reads CASSPQGGVGEQFF. CDR3 nucleotide sequence: TGCGCCAGCAGCCCCCAGGGGGGGGTTGGCGAGCAGTTCTTC.

This clonotype has a handful of counts. The chain carries TRBV2 and TRBJ1-4; tentatively, D is TRBD1 (6 bases). Germline loops: CDR1 SNHLY, CDR2 FYNNEI. Trimming shortened V by 4 bases and J by 10 bases, and 13 bases separated the two germline ends. The CDR3 contains 13 residues. The CDR3 spells CASSVAGAGKLFF. CDR3 sequence (DNA): TGTGCCAGCAGTGTGGCAGGGGCGGGAAAACTGTTTTTT.

Notes on this clonotype: A much larger clone lies one base from this, so it may be a read error. The chain carries TRBV6-5 and TRBJ2-7; D may be TRBD1 or TRBD2 (7 bases each). Germline CDR1 and CDR2: MNHEY and SVGAGI. The CDR3 runs to 16 residues. The CDR3 is CVSSSNQGGKAYEQYF. The DNA for the CDR3 is TGTGTCAGCAGTTCCAATCAGGGGGGGAAAGCCTACGAGCAGTACTTC.

This clonotype occurred a few times. The chain is built from TRBV10-3 and TRBJ2-2; the match to TRBD1 covers 10 bases. Losses at the gene ends were 10 bases for V and 0 bases for J; bases not matched to a gene: 8. The CDR3 sequence is 16 residues long. The germline CDR1 and CDR2 sequences are ENHRY and SYGVKD. CDR3 loop: CATTPGTGANTGELFF. CDR3 DNA sequence: TGTGCCACCACACCGGGGACAGGGGCGAACACCGGGGAGCTGTTTTTT.

V is TRBV10-3 and J is TRBJ2-1, with 9 bases fitting TRBD2. The CDR3 has 15 amino acids. The ends lost 10 bases at V and 8 bases at J; junction bases unmatched: 15. CDR1 and CDR2 from the germline V gene are ENHRY and SYGVKD. The CDR3 loop is CATKVERGVLDEQFF. Here the CDR3 DNA reads TGTGCCACCAAGGTTGAGCGGGGGGTTTTGGATGAGCAGTTCTTC.

In DNA, the CDR3 is TGTGCCAGCAGTTTACCCCGGGGTAGCGGGGCATCAGATACGCAGTATTTT. Its protein product is CASSLPRGSGASDTQYF. The genes are TRBV28 and TRBJ2-3; 8 bases are a match to TRBD2. The CDR3 length is 17 residues. In germline, CDR1 is MDHEN, CDR2 SYDVKM. V dropped 2 bases and J dropped 4; count of bases not matched to a gene: 11.

V and J are TRBV28 and TRBJ1-5; 7 bases map to TRBD1. Germline V CDR1 and CDR2: MDHEN, SYDVKM. The CDR3 contains 13 residues. V was clipped by 7 bases and J by 5 bases; unmatched bases: 5. The CDR3 sequence: CASTRDRDQPQHF. DNA of the CDR3: TGTGCCAGCACCCGGGACAGAGATCAGCCCCAGCATTTT.

J is TRBJ2-1 and V is TRBV5-6, with 7 bases identical to TRBD2. Germline CDR1 is SGHDT and CDR2 is YYEEEE. With 2 bases clipped from V and 4 bases from J, the junction kept 6 bases outside the gene matches. The CDR3 totals 15 residues. This CDR3 reads CASSLGLAVYNEQFF. Here the CDR3 DNA reads TGTGCCAGCAGCTTAGGGCTAGCGGTATACAATGAGCAGTTCTTC.

V is TRBV30 and J is TRBJ1-4, with D perhaps matching TRBD1 (6 bases). Germline V gene lookup returns CDR1 GTSNPN and CDR2 SVGIG (reference sequence). V lost 3 bases and J lost 3, with 11 bases in between. This CDR3 has 14 residues. The CDR3 nucleotides read TGTGCCTGGAGGCCCAGGGGTTCTAATGAAAAACTGTTTTTT. Translation: CAWRPRGSNEKLFF.

This sequence joins TRBV6-2 or TRBV6-3 and TRBJ2-3; D gene unclear. This CDR3 is 12 amino acids long. Trimming pared 10 bases from V and 2 bases from J, leaving 10 bases between. Germline lookup yields CDR1 MNHEY and CDR2 SVGEGT. CDR3 protein: CATRNPTDTQYF. CDR3 coding DNA: TGTGCCACCCGGAACCCCACAGATACGCAGTATTTT.

The chain recombines TRBV6-2 or TRBV6-3 with TRBJ2-7; D not certain. CDR1 is MNHEY, CDR2 SVGEGT, per germline. V lost 4 bases, J lost 6 bases, and 16 bases lay in between. This CDR3 spans 14 amino acids. The DNA for the CDR3 is TGTGCCAGCAGTTCCACGGATAAGTCCGCCGAGCAGTACTTC. Encoded protein: CASSSTDKSAEQYF.

In this sample, this clonotype turned up many times. V usage is TRBV3-1 and J usage is TRBJ1-1; D not resolved. Trimming took off 2 bases at V and 1 base at J, with 5 bases between the two ends. Germline CDR1 is LGHDT and CDR2 is YNNKEL (reference sequence). The CDR3 runs 13 residues. This chain's CDR3 is CASSQPGNTEAFF. CDR3 DNA sequence: TGTGCCAGCAGCCAACCAGGGAACACTGAAGCTTTCTTT.

This clonotype counts as medium-sized. The V and J genes are TRBV7-9 and TRBJ2-3; 9 bases line up with TRBD1. Trimming cost V 3 bases and J 0 bases; bases outside gene matches: 4. This CDR3 comprises 16 residues. Germline V CDR1 and CDR2: SEHNR, FQNEAQ (reference sequence). Here the CDR3 DNA reads TGTGCCAGCAGCTTGGACAGGGGCCGCAGCACAGATACGCAGTATTTT. It encodes CASSLDRGRSTDTQYF.

Many counts were recorded for this clonotype. The J gene is TRBJ1-1, the V gene TRBV5-1, with TRBD1 matching over 7 bases. V lost 0 bases and J lost 0; bases outside the gene matches: 11. The CDR3 is 18 residues long. The germline V gene has CDR1 SGHRS and CDR2 YFSETQ. The CDR3 here is CASSLVLTGDVMNTEAFF. The CDR3, as DNA: TGCGCCAGCAGCTTGGTCTTAACAGGGGATGTTATGAACACTGAAGCTTTCTTT. Based on the CDR3 plus reference TRBV5-1 and TRBJ1-1, the full variable domain is KAGVTQTPRYLIKTRGQQVTLSCSPISGHRSVSWYQQTPGQGLQFLFEYFSETQRNKGNFPGRFSGRQFSNSRSEMNVSTLELGDSALYLCASSLVLTGDVMNTEAFFGQGTRLTVV.

In its sample, this clonotype was seen many times. The chain recombines TRBV28 with TRBJ2-7, with D maybe TRBD1 (6 bases). V was pared by 10 bases and J by 1 base, with 14 bases between. CDR3 size: 13 residues. The V gene's germline CDR1 is MDHEN and CDR2 SYDVKM. The CDR3: CATLPGQSYEQYF. In DNA form, the CDR3 reads TGTGCCACCCTACCCGGACAGTCCTACGAGCAGTACTTC.

The chain uses TRBV10-3 and TRBJ1-5; possible D gene TRBD1, 5 bases. Trimming cost V 3 bases and J 11 bases, with 14 bases left between them. The CDR3 loop spans 13 amino acids. From germline, CDR1 is ENHRY and CDR2 SYGVKD. The CDR3 DNA follows: TGTGCCATCAGTGAAGGGACCCCAGAGGCCCAGCATTTT. It is translated as CAISEGTPEAQHF.

This clonotype was observed a few times. The chain recombines TRBV28 with TRBJ1-1; no reliable D call. V dropped 2 bases and J dropped 5 bases, with 12 bases sitting between them. Germline values: CDR1 MDHEN, CDR2 SYDVKM. This CDR3 region has 14 residues. In DNA, the CDR3 is TGTGCCAGCAGTTTAAGGGTCGTGGTTACTGAAGCTTTCTTT. Its translation is CASSLRVVVTEAFF.

The chain employs TRBV9 and TRBJ2-7; 7 bases are shared with TRBD1. The V gene's germline CDR1 is SGDLS and CDR2 YYNGEE. Trimming cost V 0 bases and J 0 bases; bases outside gene matches: 3. This CDR3 is built from 15 residues. CDR3 bases: TGTGCCAGCAGCGTAGGACAGGGTATCTCCTACGAGCAGTACTTC. Translating gives CASSVGQGISYEQYF.